A single sample gave rise to the 3 T cell receptor beta chains below, sequenced in a study of T cell responses to AZD1222 COVID-19 vaccine. TCRdb's table, derived via immunoSEQ multiplex PCR, lists solely in-frame clones and lacks some. The sample carries 90,000 to 120,000 clones, under 95% recorded once. This specimen was peripheral blood, taken on day 0 of AZD1222 vaccination. The receptors derive from an adult in good health.

V usage is TRBV20-1 and J usage is TRBJ2-3; the D is unclear. The length of the CDR3 is 11 residues. Germline CDR1 and CDR2: DFQATT and SNEGSKA (reference sequence). Trimming shortened V by 6 bases and J by 1 base, and 5 bases separated the two germline ends. CDR3 in DNA: TGCAGTGCCGTGGGCACAGATACGCAGTATTTT. Protein product: CSAVGTDTQYF.

The genes are TRBV2 and TRBJ1-2; 7 bases line up with TRBD1. The CDR3 loop spans 15 amino acids. Trimming took 7 bases from V and 7 from J; bases not matched to a gene: 15. Germline loops: CDR1 SNHLY, CDR2 FYNNEI. The CDR3 spells CASTDGTASLRGYTF. The DNA for the CDR3 is TGTGCCAGCACCGACGGGACAGCCTCCCTACGTGGCTACACCTTC.

V is TRBV19 and J is TRBJ1-5; D remains ambiguous. Germline V lookup: CDR1 LNHDA, CDR2 SQIVND (reference sequence). This CDR3 region has 15 residues. The V end was cut by 8 bases, the J end by 6 bases, with 20 bases between. CDR3 DNA: TGTGCCAGTTTGCCGAGTGACGTATCGGTTCAGCCCCAGCATTTT. This codes for CASLPSDVSVQPQHF.